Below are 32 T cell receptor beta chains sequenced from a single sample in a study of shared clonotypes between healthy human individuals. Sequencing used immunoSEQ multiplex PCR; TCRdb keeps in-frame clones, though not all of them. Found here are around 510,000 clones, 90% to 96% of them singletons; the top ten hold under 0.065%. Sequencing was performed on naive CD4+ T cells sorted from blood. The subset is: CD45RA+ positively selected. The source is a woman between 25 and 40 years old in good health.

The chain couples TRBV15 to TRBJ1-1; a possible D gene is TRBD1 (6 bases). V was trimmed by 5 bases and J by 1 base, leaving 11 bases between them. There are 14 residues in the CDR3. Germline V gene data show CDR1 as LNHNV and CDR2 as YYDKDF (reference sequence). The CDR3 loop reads CATSGGHTNTEAFF. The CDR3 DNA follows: TGTGCCACCAGCGGGGGACATACGAACACTGAAGCTTTCTTT.

The CDR3 DNA sequence: TGCGCCAGCAGTCGAGGACTAGCGGGAGGAGGGGAGCAGTTCTTC. This sequence encodes CASSRGLAGGGEQFF. The chain recombines TRBV5-1 with TRBJ2-1; 14 positions agree with TRBD2. Germline values: CDR1 SGHRS, CDR2 YFSETQ. The CDR3 consists of 15 residues. V shed 5 bases, J shed 10 bases, and the junction held 8 bases outside the gene matches.

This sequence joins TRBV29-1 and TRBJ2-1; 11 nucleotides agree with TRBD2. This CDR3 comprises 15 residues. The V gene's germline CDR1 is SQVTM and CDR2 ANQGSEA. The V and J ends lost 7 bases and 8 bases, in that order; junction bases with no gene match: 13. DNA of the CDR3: TGCAGCGCACAGGGACTAGCGGCCGGTTTGGATGAGCAGTTCTTC. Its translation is CSAQGLAAGLDEQFF.

CDR3 sequence reads: CASSFTSGRTDTQYF. CDR3 nucleotide sequence: TGTGCCAGCAGCTTCACTAGCGGGAGGACAGATACGCAGTATTTT. The V call is TRBV11-2, the J call TRBJ2-3, with 12 bases that match TRBD2. Trimming cost V 3 bases and J 3 bases; bases outside gene matches: 1. Germline lookup yields CDR1 SGHAT and CDR2 FQNNGV. The CDR3 has 15 residues. The variable domain in full, with the rest retrieved from reference TRBV11-2 and TRBJ2-3, is EAGVAQSPRYKIIEKRQSVAFWCNPISGHATLYWYQQILGQGPKLLIQFQNNGVVDDSQLPKDRFSAERLKGVDSTLKIQPAKLEDSAVYLCASSFTSGRTDTQYFGPGTRLTVL.

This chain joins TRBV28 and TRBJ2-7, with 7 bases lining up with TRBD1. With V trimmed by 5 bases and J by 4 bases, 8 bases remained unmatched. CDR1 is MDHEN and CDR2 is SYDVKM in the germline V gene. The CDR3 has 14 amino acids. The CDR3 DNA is TGTGCCAGCAGTATCGGACAGGTTTTTTACGAGCAGTACTTC. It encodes CASSIGQVFYEQYF.

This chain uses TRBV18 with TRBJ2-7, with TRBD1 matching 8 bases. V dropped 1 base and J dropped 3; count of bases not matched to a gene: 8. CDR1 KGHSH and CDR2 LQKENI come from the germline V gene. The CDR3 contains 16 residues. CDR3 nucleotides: TGTGCCAGCTCACCACTTATGGACAGGGCGGGCTACGAGCAGTACTTC. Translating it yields CASSPLMDRAGYEQYF.

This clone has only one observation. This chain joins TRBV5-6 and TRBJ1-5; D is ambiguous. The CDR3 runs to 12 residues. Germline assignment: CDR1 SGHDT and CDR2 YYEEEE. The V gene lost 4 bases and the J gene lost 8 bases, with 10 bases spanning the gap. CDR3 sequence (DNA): TGTGCCAGCAGCGGCAAGCAAGAGCCCCAGCATTTT. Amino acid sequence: CASSGKQEPQHF.

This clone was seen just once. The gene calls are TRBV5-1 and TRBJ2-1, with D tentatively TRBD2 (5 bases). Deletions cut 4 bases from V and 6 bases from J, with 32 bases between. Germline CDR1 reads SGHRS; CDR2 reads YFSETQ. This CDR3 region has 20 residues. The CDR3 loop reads CASSPEWRTREVSAFNEQFF. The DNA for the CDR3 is TGCGCCAGCAGCCCGGAATGGAGGACCCGAGAGGTGTCGGCTTTCAATGAGCAGTTCTTC. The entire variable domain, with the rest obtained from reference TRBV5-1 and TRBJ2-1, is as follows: KAGVTQTPRYLIKTRGQQVTLSCSPISGHRSVSWYQQTPGQGLQFLFEYFSETQRNKGNFPGRFSGRQFSNSRSEMNVSTLELGDSALYLCASSPEWRTREVSAFNEQFFGPGTRLTVL.

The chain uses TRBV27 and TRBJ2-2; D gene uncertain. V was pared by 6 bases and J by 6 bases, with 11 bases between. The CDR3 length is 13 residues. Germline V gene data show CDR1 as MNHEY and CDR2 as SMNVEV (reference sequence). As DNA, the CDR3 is TGTGCCAGCAGACTTACCGCCGCCGGGGAGCTGTTTTTT. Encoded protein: CASRLTAAGELFF.

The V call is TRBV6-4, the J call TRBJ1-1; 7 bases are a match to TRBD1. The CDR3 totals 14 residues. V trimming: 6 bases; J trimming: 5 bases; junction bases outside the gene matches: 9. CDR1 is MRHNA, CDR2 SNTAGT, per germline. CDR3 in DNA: TGTGCCAGCAGCCCCCAGGGGGGGAGAACTGAAGCTTTCTTT. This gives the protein CASSPQGGRTEAFF.

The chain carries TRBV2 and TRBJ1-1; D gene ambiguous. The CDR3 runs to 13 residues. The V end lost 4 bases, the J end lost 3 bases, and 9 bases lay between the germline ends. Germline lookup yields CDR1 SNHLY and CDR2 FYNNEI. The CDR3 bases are TGTGCCAGCAGTGGGCAACGGGACACTGAAGCTTTCTTT. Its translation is CASSGQRDTEAFF.

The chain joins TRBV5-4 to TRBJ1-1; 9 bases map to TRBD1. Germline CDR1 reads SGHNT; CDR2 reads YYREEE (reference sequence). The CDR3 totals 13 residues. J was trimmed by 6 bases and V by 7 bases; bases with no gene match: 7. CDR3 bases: TGTGCCAGCCGGGACAGGGTAAGCGCTGAAGCTTTCTTT. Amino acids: CASRDRVSAEAFF.

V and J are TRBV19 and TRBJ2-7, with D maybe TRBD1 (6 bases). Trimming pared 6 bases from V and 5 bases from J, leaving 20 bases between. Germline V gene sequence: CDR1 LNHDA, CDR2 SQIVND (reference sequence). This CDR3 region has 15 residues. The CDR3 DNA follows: TGTGCCAGTAGCCCAATAGGGGGTTGGGCGGACGAGCAGTACTTC. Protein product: CASSPIGGWADEQYF.

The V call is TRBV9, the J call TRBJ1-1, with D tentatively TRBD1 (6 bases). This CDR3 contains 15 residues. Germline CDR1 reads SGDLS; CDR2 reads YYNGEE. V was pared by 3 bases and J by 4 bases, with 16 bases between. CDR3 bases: TGTGCCAGCAGCGGCCGAACAGGGATGGGCACTGAAGCTTTCTTT. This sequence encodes CASSGRTGMGTEAFF.

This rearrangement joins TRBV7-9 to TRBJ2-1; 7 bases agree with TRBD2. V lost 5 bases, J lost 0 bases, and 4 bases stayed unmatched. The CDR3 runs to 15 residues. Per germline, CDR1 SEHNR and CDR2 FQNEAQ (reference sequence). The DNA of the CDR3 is TGTGCCAGCAGCCCCGGGACTAACTCCTACAATGAGCAGTTCTTC. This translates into CASSPGTNSYNEQFF.

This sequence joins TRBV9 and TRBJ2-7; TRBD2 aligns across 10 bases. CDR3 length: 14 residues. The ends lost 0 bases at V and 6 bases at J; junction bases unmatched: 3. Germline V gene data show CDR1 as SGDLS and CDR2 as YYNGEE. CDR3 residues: CASSVVPSGGEQYF. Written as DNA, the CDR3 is TGTGCCAGCAGCGTAGTTCCTAGCGGGGGCGAGCAGTACTTC.

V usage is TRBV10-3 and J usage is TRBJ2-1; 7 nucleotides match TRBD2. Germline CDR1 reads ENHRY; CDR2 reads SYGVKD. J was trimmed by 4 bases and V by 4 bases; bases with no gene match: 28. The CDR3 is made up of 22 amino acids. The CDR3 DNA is TGTGCCATCAGTGCCTTCCACCAGGGCAAGCTAGTAGGAGCGGGAAAGTACAATGAGCAGTTCTTC. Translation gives CAISAFHQGKLVGAGKYNEQFF.

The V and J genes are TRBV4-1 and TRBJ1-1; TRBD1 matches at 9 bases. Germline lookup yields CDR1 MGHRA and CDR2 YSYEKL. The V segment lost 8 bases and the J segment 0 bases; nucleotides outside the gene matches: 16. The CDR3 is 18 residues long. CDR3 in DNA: TGCGCCAGCTCCCCAGGACGGGACAGGGCGCTGCTGAACACTGAAGCTTTCTTT. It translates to CASSPGRDRALLNTEAFF.

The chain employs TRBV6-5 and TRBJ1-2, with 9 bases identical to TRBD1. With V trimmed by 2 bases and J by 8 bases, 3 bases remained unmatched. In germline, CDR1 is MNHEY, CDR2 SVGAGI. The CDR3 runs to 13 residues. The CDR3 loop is CASSYGTGFGYTF. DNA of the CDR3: TGTGCCAGCAGTTACGGGACAGGGTTCGGCTACACCTTC.

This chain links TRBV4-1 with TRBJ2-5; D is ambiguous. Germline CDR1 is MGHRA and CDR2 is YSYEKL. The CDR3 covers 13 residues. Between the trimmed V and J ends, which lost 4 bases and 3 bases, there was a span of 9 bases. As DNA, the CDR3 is TGCGCCAGCAGCCTAGCTACTAAAGAGACCCAGTACTTC. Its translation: CASSLATKETQYF.

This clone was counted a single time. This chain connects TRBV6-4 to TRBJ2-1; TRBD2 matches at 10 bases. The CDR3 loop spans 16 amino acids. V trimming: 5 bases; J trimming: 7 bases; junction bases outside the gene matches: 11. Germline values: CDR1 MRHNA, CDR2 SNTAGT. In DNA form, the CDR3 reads TGTGCCAGCAGTTCTATAGCGGGAGGCGGAAGGAATGAGCAGTTCTTC. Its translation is CASSSIAGGGRNEQFF.

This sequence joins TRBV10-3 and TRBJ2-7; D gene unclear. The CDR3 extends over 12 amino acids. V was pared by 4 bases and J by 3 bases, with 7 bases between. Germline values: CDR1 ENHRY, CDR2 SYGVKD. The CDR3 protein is CAISGYHYEQYF. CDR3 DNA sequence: TGTGCCATCAGTGGCTACCACTACGAGCAGTACTTC.

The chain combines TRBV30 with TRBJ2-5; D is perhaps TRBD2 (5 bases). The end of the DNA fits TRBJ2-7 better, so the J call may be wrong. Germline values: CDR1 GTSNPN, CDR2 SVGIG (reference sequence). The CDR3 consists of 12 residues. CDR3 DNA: TGTGCCTTATCTAGCTCCTCCTACGAGCAGTACTTC. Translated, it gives CALSSSSYEQYF.

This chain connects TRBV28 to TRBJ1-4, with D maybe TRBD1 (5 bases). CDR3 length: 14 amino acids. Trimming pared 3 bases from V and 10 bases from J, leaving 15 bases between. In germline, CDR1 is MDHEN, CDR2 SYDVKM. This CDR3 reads CASSLGTLMGKLFF. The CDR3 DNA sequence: TGTGCCAGCAGTTTGGGGACCCTCATGGGAAAACTGTTTTTT.

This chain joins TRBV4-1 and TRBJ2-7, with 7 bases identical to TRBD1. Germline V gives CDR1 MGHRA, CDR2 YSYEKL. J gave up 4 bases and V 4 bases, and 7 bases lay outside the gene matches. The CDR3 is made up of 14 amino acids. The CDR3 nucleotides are TGCGCCAGCAGCCTCCGGGACAGAGAGTACGAGCAGTACTTC. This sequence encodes CASSLRDREYEQYF.

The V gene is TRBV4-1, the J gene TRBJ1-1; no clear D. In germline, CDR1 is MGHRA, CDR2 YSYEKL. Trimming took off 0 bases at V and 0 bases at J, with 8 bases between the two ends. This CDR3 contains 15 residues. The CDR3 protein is CASSQEVTVNTEAFF. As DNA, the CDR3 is TGCGCCAGCAGCCAAGAAGTTACGGTGAACACTGAAGCTTTCTTT.

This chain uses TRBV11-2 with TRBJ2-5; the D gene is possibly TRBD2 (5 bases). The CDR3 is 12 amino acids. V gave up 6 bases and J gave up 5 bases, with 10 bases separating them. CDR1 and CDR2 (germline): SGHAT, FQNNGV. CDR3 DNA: TGTGCCAGCAGTGGTAGCGAGGAGACCCAGTACTTC. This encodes CASSGSEETQYF.

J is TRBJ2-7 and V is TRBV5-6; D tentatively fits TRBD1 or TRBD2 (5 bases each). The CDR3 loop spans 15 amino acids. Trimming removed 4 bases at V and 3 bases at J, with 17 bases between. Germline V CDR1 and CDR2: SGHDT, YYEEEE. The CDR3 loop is CASSTRGPDHYEQYF. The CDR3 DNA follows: TGTGCCAGCAGCACGAGGGGCCCAGATCACTACGAGCAGTACTTC.

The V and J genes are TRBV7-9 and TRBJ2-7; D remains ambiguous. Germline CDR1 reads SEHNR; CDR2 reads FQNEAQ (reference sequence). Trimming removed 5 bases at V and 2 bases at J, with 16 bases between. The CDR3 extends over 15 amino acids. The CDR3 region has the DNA TGTGCCAGCAGCCAAGCCACCCCGCCCACCTACGAGCAGTACTTC. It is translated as CASSQATPPTYEQYF.

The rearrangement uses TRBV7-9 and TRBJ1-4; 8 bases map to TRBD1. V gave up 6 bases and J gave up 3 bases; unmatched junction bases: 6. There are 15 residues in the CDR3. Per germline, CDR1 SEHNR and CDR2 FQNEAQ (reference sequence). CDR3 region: CASSLRGRSNEKLFF. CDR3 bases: TGTGCCAGCAGTCTCAGGGGGCGTTCTAATGAAAAACTGTTTTTT.

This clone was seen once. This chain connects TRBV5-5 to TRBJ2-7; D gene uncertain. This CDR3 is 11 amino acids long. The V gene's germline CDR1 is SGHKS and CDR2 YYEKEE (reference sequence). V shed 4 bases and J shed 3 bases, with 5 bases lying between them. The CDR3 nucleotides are TGTGCCAGCAGCGCCTACTACGAGCAGTACTTC. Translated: CASSAYYEQYF.

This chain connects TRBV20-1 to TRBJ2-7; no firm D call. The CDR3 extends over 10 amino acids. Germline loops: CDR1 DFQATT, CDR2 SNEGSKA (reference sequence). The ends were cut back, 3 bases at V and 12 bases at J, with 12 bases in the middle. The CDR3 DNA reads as TGCAGTGCTAGTCTTTGCTTGTCGTACTTC. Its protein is CSASLCLSYF.